These 5 T cell receptor beta chains were sequenced from one sample in a study of blood T cell repertoires in COVID-19. TCRdb keeps only in-frame clones here, not all; method: immunoSEQ multiplex PCR. This repertoire shows 150,000 or so clones, 70% to 80% found once; its top ten account for approximately 9%. Source material: peripheral blood. These receptors all stem from a woman aged 45-65 years with active or convalescent COVID-19.

This clone was seen repeatedly, ten times or more. The chain employs TRBV28 and TRBJ2-1, with a weak D call TRBD2 (5 bases). Germline-derived CDR1 and CDR2 are MDHEN and SYDVKM. V lost 6 bases and J lost 3, with 12 bases in between. The CDR3 is made up of 14 amino acids. CDR3 sequence (DNA): TGTGCCAGCAGCGCCCGGGGTCTCTACAATGAGCAGTTCTTC. Translated: CASSARGLYNEQFF. Full variable domain (remainder filled in from reference TRBV28 and TRBJ2-1): DVKVTQSSRYLVKRTGEKVFLECVQDMDHENMFWYRQDPGLGLRLIYFSYDVKMKEKGDIPEGYSVSREKKERFSLILESASTNQTSMYLCASSARGLYNEQFFGPGTRLTVL.

The genes are TRBV6-5 and TRBJ2-2; D might be TRBD1 (5 bases). Germline values: CDR1 MNHEY, CDR2 SVGAGI. Between the trimmed V and J ends, which lost 6 bases and 6 bases, there was a span of 14 bases. The CDR3 has 14 amino acids. In DNA, the CDR3 is TGTGCCAGCAGGCCAGGGCTTTATCCCGGGGAGCTGTTTTTT. Protein product: CASRPGLYPGELFF.

This chain connects TRBV11-1 to TRBJ2-7; 10 positions agree with TRBD1. The CDR3 spans 15 residues. Germline-derived CDR1 and CDR2 are SGHAT and FQDESV (reference sequence). Trimming removed 5 bases from V and 4 bases from J; junction bases left unmatched: 8. CDR3 in DNA: TGTGCCAGCAGCGCGCGACAGGGGGCATGGTACGAGCAGTACTTC. Amino acids: CASSARQGAWYEQYF.

The chain links TRBV5-1 to TRBJ1-1; a possible D gene is TRBD1 (5 bases). V was shortened by 4 bases and J by 2 bases, with 12 bases between the two germline ends. CDR1 and CDR2 (germline): SGHRS, YFSETQ. The length of the CDR3 is 14 residues. CDR3 coding DNA: TGCGCCAGCAGCCCGGGGGGTTATAACACTGAAGCTTTCTTT. Protein product: CASSPGGYNTEAFF.

The V and J genes are TRBV9 and TRBJ1-2, with 9 bases aligning to TRBD1. The CDR3 runs to 15 residues. Germline-derived CDR1 and CDR2 are SGDLS and YYNGEE. J gave up 4 bases and V 3 bases, and 7 bases lay outside the gene matches. The CDR3 DNA sequence: TGTGCCAGCAGCGCCCAGGGGACAGGGTCCTATGGCTACACCTTC. As protein: CASSAQGTGSYGYTF.